This T cell receptor (beta chain) was recovered during a study of human T cells and chemical hapten exposure. This clonotype was detected only a few times. The time point denotes: patch test 1, 2 weeks after DPC sensitization. Treatment denoted: therapeutic diphenylcyclopropenone sensitization with weekly scalp DPC. Before extraction, the whole blood was not fractionated, and total RNA was taken from it. V lost 1 base, J lost 8 bases, and 11 bases lay in between. The CDR3 is made up of 13 amino acids. Germline V gene sequence: CDR1 LGHDT, CDR2 YNNKEL (reference sequence). Each CDR3 protein gets one entry after TCRdb re-called the RACE reads with MiXCR. The sample holds around 380,000 distinct CDR3 sequences; 4% to 5.5% are singletons and the top ten take roughly 2.4%.

The clonotype comes from a woman aged 45-65 years with alopecia areata. Some clones in this sample may be carry-over from other donors' samples. The chain couples TRBV3-1 to TRBJ1-1, with D perhaps matching TRBD1 (5 bases). Sequences were derived from whole blood, sampled in connection with sensitization to the hapten diphenylcyclopropenone (DPC). CDR3 in amino acids: CASSQGGGEEAFF. The CDR3 region has the DNA TGTGCCAGCAGCCAAGGCGGGGGGGAAGAAGCTTTCTTT. Variable domain in full (rest from reference TRBV3-1 and TRBJ1-1): DTAVSQTPKYLVTQMGNDKSIKCEQNLGHDTMYWYKQDSKKFLKIMFSYNNKELIINETVPNRFSPKSPDKAHLNLHINSLELGDSAVYFCASSQGGGEEAFFGQGTRLTVV.